The TCR beta chain described here comes from a study of blood T cell repertoires in COVID-19. Clones were sequenced by immunoSEQ multiplex PCR, and TCRdb holds only the in-frame ones, with some missing. The table has about 250,000 clones, approximately 86% seen once. Unmatched junction bases numbered 5, after V lost 5 bases and J lost 4 bases. The CDR3 is 14 amino acids. CDR1 is SGHNT and CDR2 is YYREEE in the germline V gene (reference sequence). Living in 24 US areas, the participants were between roughly 18 and 95 years of age. Cohort assignment relied on participant-reported clinical history. Recovery among Cohort 3 donors was established by two negative PCRs, clearance, or symptom resolution.

The chain carries TRBV5-4 and TRBJ1-5; 8 bases align to TRBD1. This TCR was sampled from a woman between 50 and 59 years old who had recovered from COVID-19. The sample was PBMCs or T cells enriched from blood (not recorded which). The DNA of the CDR3 is TGTGCCAGCAGTCCCGGGACAGGTAATCAGCCCCAGCATTTT. Translated: CASSPGTGNQPQHF.